This T cell receptor (beta chain) is from a study of CD8+CD57+ T cells in acquired aplastic anemia. Study-wide background: An average of around 3.5 ug of DNA was obtained from sorted CD4+ and CD8+ cells. Read counts for CD4+ cells (from healthy donors) averaged about 10.8 million. Study outcomes and limitations: Patients and controls had in common some 30 CD8+ CDR3 sequences.

The use of genomic DNA as template underpinned the TCR beta VDJ and CDR3 profiling. TCRdb reprocessed the reads via MiXCR and lists one record per CDR3 protein. The sample holds 120,000 or so distinct CDR3 sequences; around 48% are singletons and the top ten take 2% to 3%. The V and J ends lost 8 bases and 2 bases, in that order; junction bases with no gene match: 9. The CDR3 totals 14 residues. CDR1 is ENHRY, CDR2 SYGVKD, per germline. This clonotype was counted a few times. Its antigen is unidentified. The chain uses TRBV10-3 and TRBJ2-7, with 7 positions matching TRBD2. The source material was sorted CD4+, CD8+, or CD8+CD57+ T cells (not recorded which) from PBMCs. This clonotype was obtained from a human donor in good health, serving as a control. The CDR3 sequence: CAIWGGTGAYEQYF. The DNA for the CDR3 is TGTGCCATCTGGGGGGGGACTGGCGCCTACGAGCAGTACTTC.